This T cell receptor beta chain was sequenced during a study of T cell changes during pregnancy in multiple sclerosis. Profiled with immunoSEQ multiplex PCR; TCRdb holds only in-frame clones, not every one. The table lists around 72,000 clones, roughly 89% of them singletons, with less than 0.85% in the top ten. The specimen was peripheral blood, collected in the third trimester of pregnancy. The TCR sequence derives from a female donor in good health, enrolled as a control in a pregnancy study.

As DNA, the CDR3 is TGTGCCAGCAGCACGTGGACTAGCGGGGGGGCCGGGGAGCAGTACTTC. It encodes CASSTWTSGGAGEQYF. J is TRBJ2-7 and V is TRBV7-9; 15 bases are shared with TRBD2. The V gene's germline CDR1 is SEHNR and CDR2 FQNEAQ (reference sequence). CDR3 length: 16 residues. V lost 5 bases to trimming and J lost 7 bases; unmatched junction nucleotides: 9.